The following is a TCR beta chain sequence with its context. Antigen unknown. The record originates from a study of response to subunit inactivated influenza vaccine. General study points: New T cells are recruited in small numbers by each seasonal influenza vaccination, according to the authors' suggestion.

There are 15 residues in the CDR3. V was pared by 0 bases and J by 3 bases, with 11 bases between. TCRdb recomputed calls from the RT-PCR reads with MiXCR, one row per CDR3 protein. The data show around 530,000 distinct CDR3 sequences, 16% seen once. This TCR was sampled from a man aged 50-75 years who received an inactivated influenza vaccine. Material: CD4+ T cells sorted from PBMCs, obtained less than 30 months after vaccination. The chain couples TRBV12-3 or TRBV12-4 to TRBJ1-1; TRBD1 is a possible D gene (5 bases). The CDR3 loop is CASSLAQGTDTEAFF. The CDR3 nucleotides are TGTGCCAGCAGTTTAGCGCAAGGGACGGACACTGAAGCTTTCTTT.